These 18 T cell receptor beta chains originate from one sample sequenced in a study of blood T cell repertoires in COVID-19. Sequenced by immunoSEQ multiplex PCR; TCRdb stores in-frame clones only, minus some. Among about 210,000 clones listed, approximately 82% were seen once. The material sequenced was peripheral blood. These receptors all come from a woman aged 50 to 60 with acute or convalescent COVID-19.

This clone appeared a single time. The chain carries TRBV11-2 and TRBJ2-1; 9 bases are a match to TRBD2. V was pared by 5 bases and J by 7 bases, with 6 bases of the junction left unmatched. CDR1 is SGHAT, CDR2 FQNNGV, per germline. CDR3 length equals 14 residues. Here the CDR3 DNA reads TGTGCCAGCAGCCCCACGACTAGCGGAAATGAGCAGTTCTTC. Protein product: CASSPTTSGNEQFF.

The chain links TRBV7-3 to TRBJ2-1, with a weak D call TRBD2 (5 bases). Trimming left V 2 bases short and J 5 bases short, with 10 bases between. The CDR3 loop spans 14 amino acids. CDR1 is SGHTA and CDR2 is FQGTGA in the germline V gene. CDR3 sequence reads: CASSLGLADNEQFF. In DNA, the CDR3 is TGTGCCAGCAGCTTAGGACTCGCCGACAATGAGCAGTTCTTC.

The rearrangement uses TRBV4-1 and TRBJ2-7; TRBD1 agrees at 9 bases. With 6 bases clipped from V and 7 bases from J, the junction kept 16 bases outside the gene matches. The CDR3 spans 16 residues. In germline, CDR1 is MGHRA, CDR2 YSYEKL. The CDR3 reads CASSLSLDRGAREQYF. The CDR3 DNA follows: TGCGCCAGCAGTCTCTCCCTTGACAGGGGGGCCCGTGAGCAGTACTTC.

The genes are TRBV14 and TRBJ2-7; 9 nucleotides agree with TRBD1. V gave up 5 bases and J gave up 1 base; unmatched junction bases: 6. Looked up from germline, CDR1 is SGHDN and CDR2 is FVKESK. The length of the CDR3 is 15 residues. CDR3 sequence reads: CASSFLTGGSYEQYF. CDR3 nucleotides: TGTGCCAGCAGCTTCCTGACAGGGGGATCCTACGAGCAGTACTTC.

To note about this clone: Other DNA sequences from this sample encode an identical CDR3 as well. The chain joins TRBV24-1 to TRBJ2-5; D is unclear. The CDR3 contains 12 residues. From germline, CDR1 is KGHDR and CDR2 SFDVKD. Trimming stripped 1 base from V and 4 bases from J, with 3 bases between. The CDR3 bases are TGTGCCACCAGTGATTTTAGAGAGACCCAGTACTTC. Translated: CATSDFRETQYF.

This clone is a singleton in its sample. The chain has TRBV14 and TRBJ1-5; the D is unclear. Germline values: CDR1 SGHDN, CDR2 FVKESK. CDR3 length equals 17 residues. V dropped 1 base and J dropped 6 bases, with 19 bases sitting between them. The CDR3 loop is CASSQVYSPRGRQPQHF. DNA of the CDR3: TGTGCCAGCAGCCAAGTTTACAGCCCACGTGGTCGTCAGCCCCAGCATTTT.

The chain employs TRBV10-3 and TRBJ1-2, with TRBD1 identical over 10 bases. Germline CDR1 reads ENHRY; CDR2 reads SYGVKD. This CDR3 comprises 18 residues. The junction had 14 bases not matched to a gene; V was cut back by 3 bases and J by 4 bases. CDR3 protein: CAISDLIGTGASIYGYTF. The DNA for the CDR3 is TGTGCCATCAGTGACCTGATAGGGACAGGGGCGTCTATCTATGGCTACACCTTC.

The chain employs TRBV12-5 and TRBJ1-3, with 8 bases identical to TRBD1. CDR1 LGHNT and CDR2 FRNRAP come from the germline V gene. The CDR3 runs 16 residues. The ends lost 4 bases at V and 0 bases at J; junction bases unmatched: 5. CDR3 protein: CASGYRGFLSGNTIYF. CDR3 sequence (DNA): TGTGCTAGTGGTTACAGGGGGTTTCTCTCTGGAAACACCATATATTTT.

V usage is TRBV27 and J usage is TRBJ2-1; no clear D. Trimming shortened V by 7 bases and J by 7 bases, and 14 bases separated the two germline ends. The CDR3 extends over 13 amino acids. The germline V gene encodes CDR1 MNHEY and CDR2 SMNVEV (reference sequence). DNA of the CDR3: TGTGCCAGCACCATTGCTCCCAGTAATGAGCAGTTCTTC. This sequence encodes CASTIAPSNEQFF.

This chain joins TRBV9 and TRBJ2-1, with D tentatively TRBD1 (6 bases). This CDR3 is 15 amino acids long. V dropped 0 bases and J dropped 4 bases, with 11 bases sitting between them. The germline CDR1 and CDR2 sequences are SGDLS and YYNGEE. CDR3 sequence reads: CASSVGGQTYNEQFF. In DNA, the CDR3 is TGTGCCAGCAGCGTAGGGGGGCAGACGTACAATGAGCAGTTCTTC.

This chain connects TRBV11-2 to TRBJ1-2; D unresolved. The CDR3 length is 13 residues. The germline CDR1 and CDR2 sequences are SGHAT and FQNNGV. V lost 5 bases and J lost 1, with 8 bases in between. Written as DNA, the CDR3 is TGTGCCAGCAGCCAGGATGTTAACTATGGCTACACCTTC. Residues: CASSQDVNYGYTF.

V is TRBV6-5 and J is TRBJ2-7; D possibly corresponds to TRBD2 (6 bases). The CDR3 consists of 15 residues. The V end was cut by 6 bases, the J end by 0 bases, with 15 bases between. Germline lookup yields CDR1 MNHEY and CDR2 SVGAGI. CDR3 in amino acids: CASRADSGSSYEQYF. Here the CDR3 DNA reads TGTGCCAGCAGAGCGGATAGCGGTAGCTCCTACGAGCAGTACTTC.

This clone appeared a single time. CDR3 loop: CASSNPSRGAFF. The DNA of the CDR3 is TGTGCCAGTAGTAACCCTTCCAGGGGAGCTTTCTTT. The chain joins TRBV19 to TRBJ1-1, with D possibly TRBD1 on 6 matching bases. Germline values: CDR1 LNHDA, CDR2 SQIVND (reference sequence). Trimming took 4 bases from V and 10 from J, leaving 13 bases between them. This CDR3 spans 12 amino acids.

CDR3 amino acids: CASSQGSGQGLAPLHF. CDR3 DNA sequence: TGTGCCAGCAGCCAAGGGTCGGGACAGGGGTTGGCACCCCTCCACTTT. This chain uses TRBV4-2 with TRBJ1-6; 10 positions agree with TRBD1. CDR1 is LGHNA, CDR2 YNFKEQ, per germline. V was pared by 1 base and J by 11 bases, with 8 bases of the junction left unmatched. The CDR3 contains 16 residues.

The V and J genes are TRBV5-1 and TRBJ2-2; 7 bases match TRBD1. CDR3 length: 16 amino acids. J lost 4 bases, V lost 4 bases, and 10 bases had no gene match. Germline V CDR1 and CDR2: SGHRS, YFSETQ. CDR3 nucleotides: TGCGCCAGCAGCCACGGACGGACAGGTGCCACCGGGGAGCTGTTTTTT. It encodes CASSHGRTGATGELFF.

The chain's CDR3 is CAWSVGSYQPQHF. The CDR3, as DNA: TGTGCCTGGAGTGTGGGCAGCTATCAGCCCCAGCATTTT. V usage is TRBV30 and J usage is TRBJ1-5; no definite D call. CDR1 GTSNPN and CDR2 SVGIG come from the germline V gene (reference sequence). CDR3 length: 13 amino acids. The V end lost 0 bases, the J end lost 5 bases, and 8 bases lay between the germline ends.

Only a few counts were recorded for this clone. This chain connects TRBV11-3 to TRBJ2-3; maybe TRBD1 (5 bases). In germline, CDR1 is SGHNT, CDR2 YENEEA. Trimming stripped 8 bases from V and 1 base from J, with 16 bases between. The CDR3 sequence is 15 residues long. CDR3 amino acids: CASSIGQGGTDTQYF. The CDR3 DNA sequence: TGTGCCAGCTCTATCGGGCAGGGTGGCACAGATACGCAGTATTTT. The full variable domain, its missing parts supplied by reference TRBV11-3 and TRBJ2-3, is EAGVVQSPRYKIIEKKQPVAFWCNPISGHNTLYWYLQNLGQGPELLIRYENEEAVDDSQLPKDRFSAERLKGVDSTLKIQPAELGDSAVYLCASSIGQGGTDTQYFGPGTRLTVL.

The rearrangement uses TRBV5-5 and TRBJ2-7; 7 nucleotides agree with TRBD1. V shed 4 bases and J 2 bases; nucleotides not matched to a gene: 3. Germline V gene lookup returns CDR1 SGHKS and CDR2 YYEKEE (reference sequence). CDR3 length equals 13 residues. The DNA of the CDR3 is TGTGCCAGCAGCACGGGACAGCCCTACGAGCAGTACTTC. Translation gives CASSTGQPYEQYF.